These 13 T cell receptor beta chains came from one sample sequenced in a study of post-analysis software for immune sequencing data. Broader study findings: Four or five TRBV segments were more frequent in patients than controls; TRBV5-6, TRBV5-1 and TRBV20-1 belonged to this group.

These receptors' antigens are unknown. TCR beta libraries were prepared from cDNA with unique molecular identifiers. Each CDR3 protein gets one entry after TCRdb re-called the PCR reads with MiXCR. The sample comprises a few hundred thousand distinct CDR3 sequences, 34% of which are singletons, and approximately 6% rests with the top ten. Sequenced sample: blood. Receptors originate from a girl aged 2-17 years with multiple sclerosis.

In this sample, this clonotype turned up a few times. The chain has TRBV9 and TRBJ2-1; 8 positions match TRBD1. The end of the DNA aligns better with TRBJ2-7, so the J call may be wrong. Per germline, CDR1 SGDLS and CDR2 YYNGEE. CDR3 length equals 15 residues. CDR3 bases: TGTGCCAGCAGCGCCGACAGGGGTGCTTACAATGAGCAGTACTTC. Its protein product is CASSADRGAYNEQYF.

The chain uses TRBV5-1 and TRBJ2-1; D not resolved. Germline lookup yields CDR1 SGHRS and CDR2 YFSETQ. The CDR3 has 18 residues. Trimming cost V 2 bases and J 0 bases, with 18 bases left between them. CDR3 coding DNA: TGCGCCAGCAGCTTTCCTTCAGATCACTTATACTCCTACAATGAGCAGTTCTTC. It specifies CASSFPSDHLYSYNEQFF.

V usage is TRBV24-1 and J usage is TRBJ1-5, with 7 nucleotides matching TRBD1. In germline, CDR1 is KGHDR, CDR2 SFDVKD. The trim removed 3 bases at V and 5 bases at J, leaving 6 bases unmatched. This CDR3 has 15 amino acids. CDR3: CATSDARDSHQPQHF. The CDR3, as DNA: TGTGCCACCAGTGATGCCCGGGACAGTCATCAGCCCCAGCATTTT.

The chain recombines TRBV5-5 with TRBJ2-2, with 9 bases identical to TRBD1. This CDR3 comprises 16 residues. After removal of 2 bases from V and 2 bases from J, the junction contained 4 bases not matched to a gene. Germline V gene lookup returns CDR1 SGHKS and CDR2 YYEKEE (reference sequence). CDR3 nucleotide sequence: TGTGCCAGCAGCTTCCGACAGGGGGGAAACACCGGGGAGCTGTTTTTT. Translated: CASSFRQGGNTGELFF.

This chain uses TRBV28 with TRBJ2-7; 8 nucleotides line up with TRBD1. The germline V gene has CDR1 MDHEN and CDR2 SYDVKM. The CDR3 has 18 residues. Trimming took 4 bases from V and 0 from J; bases not matched to a gene: 14. This CDR3 reads CASSSYLQGQGISYEQYF. In DNA form, the CDR3 reads TGTGCCAGCAGTTCTTATCTGCAAGGACAGGGTATCTCCTACGAGCAGTACTTC.

This chain links TRBV6-1 with TRBJ2-2, with 8 bases fitting TRBD1. V shed 4 bases and J 8 bases; nucleotides not matched to a gene: 6. The CDR3 has 14 amino acids. CDR1 is MNHNS and CDR2 is SASEGT in the germline V gene. DNA for the CDR3: TGTGCCAGCAGTGGGACAGGGCAGACTGGGGAGCTGTTTTTT. This codes for CASSGTGQTGELFF.

This clonotype has a handful of counts. The chain carries TRBV7-6 and TRBJ1-1, with 9 bases lining up with TRBD1. Germline V gene data show CDR1 as SGHVS and CDR2 as FNYEAQ. V gave up 2 bases and J gave up 3 bases; unmatched junction bases: 10. This CDR3 has 17 amino acids. CDR3 in DNA: TGTGCCAGCAGCTTAATTTTGGGACAGGGTGGGGACACTGAAGCTTTCTTT. Its protein product is CASSLILGQGGDTEAFF.

This chain uses TRBV12-3 or TRBV12-4 with TRBJ1-2; D unresolved. The CDR3 covers 11 residues. The germline V and J ends were trimmed by 8 bases and 3 bases, with 7 bases remaining between them. The chain's CDR3 is CASEGYYGYTF. The CDR3 DNA reads as TGTGCCAGCGAGGGTTACTATGGCTACACCTTC.

The chain has TRBV11-2 and TRBJ2-2; the match to TRBD2 covers 8 bases. J was trimmed by 1 base and V by 5 bases; bases with no gene match: 6. Germline V gene lookup returns CDR1 SGHAT and CDR2 FQNNGV. This CDR3 spans 16 amino acids. CDR3 bases: TGTGCCAGCAGCACCTTCGCGGGGGGGAACACCGGGGAGCTGTTTTTT. It translates to CASSTFAGGNTGELFF.

About this clonotype itself: An end of the junction does not agree with germline; a read error may underlie this. The V gene is TRBV6-5, the J gene TRBJ2-3; TRBD2 matches at 7 bases. The germline V gene encodes CDR1 MNHEY and CDR2 SVGAGI. This CDR3 has 15 residues. DNA of the CDR3: TGTGTCAGCGGTTACGTGGGAGGGCCCACAGATACGCAGTATTTT. Residues: CVSGYVGGPTDTQYF.

The chain couples TRBV6-6 to TRBJ1-1; D is ambiguous. Trimming shortened V by 5 bases and J by 2 bases, and 9 bases separated the two germline ends. The CDR3 runs to 13 residues. The germline gives CDR1 MNHNY, CDR2 SVGAGI (reference sequence). In nucleotides, the CDR3 is TGTGCCAGCAGTCCTCAGATTAACACTGAAGCTTTCTTT. Residues: CASSPQINTEAFF.

Points on this clonotype: One base away lies a much larger clone, so this may be a sequencing read error. The chain joins TRBV29-1 to TRBJ2-7; D possibly uses TRBD1 or TRBD2 (6 bases each). The better agreement between TRBJ2-5 and the DNA end casts doubt on the J call. This CDR3 is 16 amino acids long. Germline V gene data show CDR1 as SQVTM and CDR2 as ANQGSEA. CDR3 loop: CGVEILDGGAEETQYF. CDR3 DNA sequence: TGCGGCGTTGAGATCCTTGACGGGGGCGCCGAAGAGACCCAGTACTTC.

This clonotype came up a few times. The chain links TRBV5-1 to TRBJ1-4; D perhaps matches TRBD1 (5 bases). The CDR3 loop spans 15 amino acids. V was trimmed by 5 bases and J by 6 bases, leaving 17 bases between them. CDR1 and CDR2 from the germline V gene are SGHRS and YFSETQ. The CDR3: CASSWELGTDEKLFF. In DNA form, the CDR3 reads TGCGCCAGCAGTTGGGAACTGGGGACTGATGAAAAACTGTTTTTT.